This T cell receptor beta chain was sequenced during a study of blood T cell repertoires in COVID-19. As for the study in general: Some COVID-19 samples were acute and others convalescent; all came from the United States, Italy and Spain. In each case, the material was cDNA or gDNA derived from T cells, B-cell-depleted T cells, or PBMCs.

The CDR3 totals 16 residues. Germline CDR1 reads KGHDR; CDR2 reads SFDVKD. With V trimmed by 7 bases and J by 5 bases, 13 bases remained unmatched. As handled by the study authors: Reference gene primer amplification in the assay estimated nucleated cell counts. Assay: immunoSEQ multiplex PCR; the TCRdb copy retains only in-frame clones and omits some. The V and J calls and clone size come from that table; D and trimming were worked out from the DNA. The table has 100,000 or so clones, roughly 87% seen once. The V and J genes are TRBV24-1 and TRBJ2-7, with 10 bases fitting TRBD2. Specimen: peripheral blood. The receptor was isolated from an older woman with acute or convalescent COVID-19. The CDR3 is CATSPGASGSTDEQYF. Here the CDR3 DNA reads TGTGCCACCAGCCCAGGGGCTAGCGGGAGTACGGACGAGCAGTACTTC.